A selection of T cell receptor beta chains follows, all from one sample in a study of shared T cell receptors in the human thymus. Only in-frame clones appear in the TCRdb table, and some are missing; sequencing was by immunoSEQ multiplex PCR. This sample yields 65,000 to 70,000 clones, of which 90% to 95% are seen a single time; 0.033% belongs to the top ten. Sequencing was performed on thymocytes. Receptors were obtained from a human donor. The conserved cysteine and the conserved F or W are not part of the CDR3 here.

V gene	J gene	CDR3 protein
TRBV7-3	TRBJ2-7	ASSFGGHSYEQY
TRBV19	TRBJ2-2	ATKTLGRRGRGLSSTGELF
TRBV27	TRBJ2-6	ASSSYQGFGANVLT
TRBV4-3	TRBJ1-4	ASSQTEPGREKLF
TRBV7-5	TRBJ2-7	VRSADKTYEQY
TRBV4-1	TRBJ2-3	ASSQEHLCTSTDTQY
TRBV5-5	TRBJ2-5	ASSLFRDRAYVETQY
TRBV5-1	TRBJ2-1	ASSMLDSVAYNEQF
TRBV7-6	TRBJ2-3	ASSPDRDSYTDTQY
TRBV18	TRBJ2-3	ASSRDRVLSRDTQY
TRBV25-1	TRBJ2-2	ASSGDSTGELF
TRBV6-9	TRBJ1-5	ASRETGSYQPQH
TRBV29-1	TRBJ2-7	SVEGQGNGSYEQY
TRBV18	TRBJ2-4	ASSPPPKNIQY
TRBV25-1	TRBJ2-2	ASSEFRTENTGELF
TRBV7-9	TRBJ2-7	ASSLTGDEQY
TRBV30	TRBJ2-2	AWSARGGKFAGELF
TRBV10-2	TRBJ2-5	ASSEAGGRETQY
TRBV6-5	TRBJ2-7	ASSFLRTGAYEQY
TRBV5-6	TRBJ1-2	ASSNGPNSSYGYT
TRBV6-1	TRBJ1-2	ASSEAKVANYGYT
TRBV10-1	TRBJ2-7	ASSEHPGGTGPAEPYEQY
TRBV7-2	TRBJ2-2	ASSSRDRGPNTGELF
TRBV4-3	TRBJ1-4	ASSQEWRATNEKLF
TRBV7-3	TRBJ2-3	ASSFRPTDTQY
TRBV18	TRBJ2-1	ASSHLERGRYNEQF
TRBV19	TRBJ2-6	ASQGGAFRYSGANVLT
TRBV5-4	TRBJ2-2	ASSFTGSNTGELF
TRBV4-1	TRBJ1-4	ASSPEGTDRHGGATNEKLF
TRBV30	TRBJ1-4	AWSFRGGDEKLF
TRBV9	TRBJ1-4	ASSATGGWEKLF
TRBV7-9	TRBJ2-5	ASSLFGEGGHQETQY
TRBV27	TRBJ2-1	ASSPLGTISYNEQF
TRBV28	TRBJ1-1	ASSPGQGPIMNTEAF
TRBV19	TRBJ2-5	ASSPSSPAIRETQY
TRBV7-9	TRBJ1-5	ASTKQGIPNQPQH
TRBV7-2	TRBJ2-3	ASSLGTGSTDTQY
TRBV15	TRBJ1-5	ASAGRGSGSQPQH
TRBV7-9	TRBJ1-4	ASRNTTNEKLF
TRBV5-1	TRBJ2-7	ASSLSGRPSSYEQY
TRBV5-6	TRBJ1-1	ASSLNQYTEAF
TRBV10-3	TRBJ2-7	AISEAGHYEQY
TRBV7-6	TRBJ2-2	ASSMTSGGPGELF
TRBV4-3	TRBJ1-1	ASSLRRVTEAF
TRBV4-3	TRBJ2-5	ASSQAGRVETQY
TRBV6-6	TRBJ1-5	ASSYRTGGQPQH
TRBV7-2	TRBJ1-1	ASIQGNTEAF
TRBV7-9	TRBJ2-1	ASSPGTSGGSSYNEQF
TRBV7-8	TRBJ1-1	ASSPSIGGEAF
TRBV5-4	TRBJ2-4	ASSSGVEKPAKNIQY
TRBV7-9	TRBJ2-3	ASSLVLGGTDTQY
TRBV5-1	TRBJ1-6	ASSPGQVIGLAYNSPLH
TRBV25-1	TRBJ1-4	ASSERKIWREKLF
TRBV5-6	TRBJ1-6	ASSVGQSNSPLH
TRBV28	TRBJ2-7	ASRVRGVQY
TRBV5-6	TRBJ2-4	ASSVSSDWENIQY
TRBV4-3	TRBJ2-5	ASSQISGAGETQY
TRBV23-1	TRBJ1-6	ASSHRDNSPLH
TRBV5-1	TRBJ2-1	ASSCPRAGRLNEQF
TRBV5-8	TRBJ1-6	ASSSSRTDSSYNSPLH